Only a few counts were recorded for the clone carrying this TCR beta chain. Its cognate antigen is unknown. The V gene lost 1 base and the J gene lost 4 bases, with 9 bases spanning the gap. CDR3 length equals 14 residues. CDR1 and CDR2 from the germline V gene are SGHTA and FQGNSA. This specimen belongs to a study of T cells after yellow fever vaccination. TCRdb redid the calling of the 5' RACE reads with MiXCR, one entry per CDR3 protein. Of 500,000 to 650,000 distinct CDR3 sequences detected, 17% appear once; the ten largest clones hold 15% to 20%. Whole-study findings and limits: Primary-vaccination clones mostly resurfaced post-booster (under 98% CD4, about 87% CD8). The secondary response peaked faster, at day 5 versus 15, but was weaker. Highly abundant clonotypes carried over from the bulk population could end up in FACS-sorted repertoires as contaminants.

The clonotype was recovered from a man younger than 35 who received the YFV17D yellow fever vaccine. The chain employs TRBV7-2 and TRBJ2-3; unclear D gene. The sequences come from PBMCs, collected more than 4 days after the first yellow fever vaccination. DNA of the CDR3: TGTGCCAGCAGCTTAGTCCCTACCGCAGATACGCAGTATTTT. Translated: CASSLVPTADTQYF.